This TCR beta chain was captured by sequencing in a study of blood T cell repertoires in COVID-19. Overall study context: Whether acute or convalescent, the COVID-19 samples came from the United States, Italy and Spain.

The germline V gene has CDR1 LGHNA and CDR2 YSLEER. The CDR3 totals 12 residues. V was clipped by 4 bases and J by 8 bases; unmatched bases: 4. Libraries were prepared by immunoSEQ multiplex PCR; TCRdb keeps only in-frame clonotypes and omits some of them. This table has some 140,000 clones, around 84% appearing once. This clone came up once. Material: peripheral blood. The rearrangement uses TRBV4-3 and TRBJ1-1; TRBD1 matches at 7 bases. The TCR was taken from a man at least 80 years old with acute or convalescent COVID-19. CDR3 in DNA: TGCGCCAGCAGCCTCGGACAGGACGAAGCTTTCTTT. Protein sequence: CASSLGQDEAFF.